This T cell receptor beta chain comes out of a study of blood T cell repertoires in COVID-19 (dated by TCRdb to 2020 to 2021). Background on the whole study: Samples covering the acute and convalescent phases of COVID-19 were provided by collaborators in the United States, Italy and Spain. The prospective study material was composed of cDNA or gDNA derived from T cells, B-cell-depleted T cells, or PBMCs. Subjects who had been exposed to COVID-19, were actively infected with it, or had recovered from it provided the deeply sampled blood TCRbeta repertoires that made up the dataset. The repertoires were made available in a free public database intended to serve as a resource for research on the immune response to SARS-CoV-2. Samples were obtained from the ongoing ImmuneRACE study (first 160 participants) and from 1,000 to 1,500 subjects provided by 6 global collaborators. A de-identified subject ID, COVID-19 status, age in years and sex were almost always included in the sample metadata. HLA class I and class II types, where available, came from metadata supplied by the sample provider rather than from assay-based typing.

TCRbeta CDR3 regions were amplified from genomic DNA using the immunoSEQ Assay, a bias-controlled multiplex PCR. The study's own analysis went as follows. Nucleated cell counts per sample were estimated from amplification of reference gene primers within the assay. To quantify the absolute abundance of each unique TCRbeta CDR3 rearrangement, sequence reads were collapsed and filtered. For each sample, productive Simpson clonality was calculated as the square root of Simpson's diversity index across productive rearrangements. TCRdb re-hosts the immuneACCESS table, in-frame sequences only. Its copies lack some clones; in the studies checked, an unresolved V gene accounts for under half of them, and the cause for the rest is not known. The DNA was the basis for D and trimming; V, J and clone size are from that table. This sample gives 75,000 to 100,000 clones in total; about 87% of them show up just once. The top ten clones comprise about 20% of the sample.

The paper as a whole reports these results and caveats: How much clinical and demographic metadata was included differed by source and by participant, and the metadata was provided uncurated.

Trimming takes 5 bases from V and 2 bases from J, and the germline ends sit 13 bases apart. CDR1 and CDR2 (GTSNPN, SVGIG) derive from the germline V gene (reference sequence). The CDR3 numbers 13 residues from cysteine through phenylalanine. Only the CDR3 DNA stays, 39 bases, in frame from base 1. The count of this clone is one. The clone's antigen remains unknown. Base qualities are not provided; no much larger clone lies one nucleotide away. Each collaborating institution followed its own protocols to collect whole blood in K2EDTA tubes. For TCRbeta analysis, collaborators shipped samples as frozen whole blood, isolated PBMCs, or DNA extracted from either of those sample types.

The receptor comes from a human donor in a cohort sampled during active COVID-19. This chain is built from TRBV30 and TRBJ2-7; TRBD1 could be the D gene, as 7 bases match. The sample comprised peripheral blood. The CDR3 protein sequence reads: CAWHTGEAYEQYF. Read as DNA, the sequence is TGTGCCTGGCACACAGGGGAGGCCTACGAGCAGTACTTC.